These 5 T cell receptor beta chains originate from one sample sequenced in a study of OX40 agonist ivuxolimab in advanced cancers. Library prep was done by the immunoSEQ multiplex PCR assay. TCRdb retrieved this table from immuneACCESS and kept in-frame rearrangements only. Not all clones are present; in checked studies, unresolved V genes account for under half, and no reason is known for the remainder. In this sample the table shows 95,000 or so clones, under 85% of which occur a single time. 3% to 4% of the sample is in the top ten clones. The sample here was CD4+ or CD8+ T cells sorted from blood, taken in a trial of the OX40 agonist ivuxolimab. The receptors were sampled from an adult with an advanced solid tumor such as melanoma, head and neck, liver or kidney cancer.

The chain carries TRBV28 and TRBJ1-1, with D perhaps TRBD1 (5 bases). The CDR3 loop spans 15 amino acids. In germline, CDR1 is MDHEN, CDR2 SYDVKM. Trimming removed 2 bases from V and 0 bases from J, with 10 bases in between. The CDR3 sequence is CASSLNRQLNTEAFF. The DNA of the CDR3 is TGTGCCAGCAGTTTAAACAGACAGCTGAACACTGAAGCTTTCTTT.

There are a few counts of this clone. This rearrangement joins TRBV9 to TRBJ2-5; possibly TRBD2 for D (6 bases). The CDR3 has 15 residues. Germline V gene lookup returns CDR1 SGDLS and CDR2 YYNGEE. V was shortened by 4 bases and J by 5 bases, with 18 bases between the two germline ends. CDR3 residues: CASSSAVARGETQYF. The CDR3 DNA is TGTGCCAGCAGCTCCGCGGTCGCCCGGGGGGAGACCCAGTACTTC. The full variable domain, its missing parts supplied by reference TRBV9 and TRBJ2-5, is DSGVTQTPKHLITATGQRVTLRCSPRSGDLSVYWYQQSLDQGLQFLIQYYNGEERAKGNILERFSAQQFPDLHSELNLSSLELGDSALYFCASSSAVARGETQYFGPGTRLLVL.

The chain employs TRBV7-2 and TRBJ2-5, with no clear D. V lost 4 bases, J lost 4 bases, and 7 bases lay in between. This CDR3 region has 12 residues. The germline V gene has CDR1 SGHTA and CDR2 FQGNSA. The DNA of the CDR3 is TGTGCCAGCAGCTCGACGGGAGAGACCCAGTACTTC. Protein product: CASSSTGETQYF.

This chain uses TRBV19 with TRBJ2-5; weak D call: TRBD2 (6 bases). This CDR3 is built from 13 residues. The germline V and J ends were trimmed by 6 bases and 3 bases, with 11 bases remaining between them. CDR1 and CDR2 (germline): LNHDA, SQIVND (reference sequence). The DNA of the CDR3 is TGTGCCAGTAGAGTCCCGGGGGAAGAGACCCAGTACTTC. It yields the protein CASRVPGEETQYF.

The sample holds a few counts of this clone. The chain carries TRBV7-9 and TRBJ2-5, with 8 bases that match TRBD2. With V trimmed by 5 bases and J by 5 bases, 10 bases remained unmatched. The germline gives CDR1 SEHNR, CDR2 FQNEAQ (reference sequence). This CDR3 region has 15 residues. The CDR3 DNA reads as TGTGCCAGCAGCCCGCGACTAGCGAGCGGGGAGACCCAGTACTTC. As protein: CASSPRLASGETQYF.